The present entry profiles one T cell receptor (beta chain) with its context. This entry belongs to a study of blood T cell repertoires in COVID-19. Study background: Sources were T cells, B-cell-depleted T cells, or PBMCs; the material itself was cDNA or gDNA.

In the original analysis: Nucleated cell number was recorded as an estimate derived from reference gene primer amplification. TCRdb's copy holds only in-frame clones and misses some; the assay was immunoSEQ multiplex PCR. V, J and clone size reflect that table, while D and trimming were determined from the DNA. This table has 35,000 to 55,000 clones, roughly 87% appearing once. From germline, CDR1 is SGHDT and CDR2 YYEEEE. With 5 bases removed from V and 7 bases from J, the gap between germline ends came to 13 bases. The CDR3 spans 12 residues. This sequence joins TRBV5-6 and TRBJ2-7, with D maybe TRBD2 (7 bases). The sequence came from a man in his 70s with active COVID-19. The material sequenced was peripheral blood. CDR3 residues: CASRGGGLEQYF. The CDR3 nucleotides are TGTGCCAGCAGGGGAGGGGGGCTGGAGCAGTACTTC.